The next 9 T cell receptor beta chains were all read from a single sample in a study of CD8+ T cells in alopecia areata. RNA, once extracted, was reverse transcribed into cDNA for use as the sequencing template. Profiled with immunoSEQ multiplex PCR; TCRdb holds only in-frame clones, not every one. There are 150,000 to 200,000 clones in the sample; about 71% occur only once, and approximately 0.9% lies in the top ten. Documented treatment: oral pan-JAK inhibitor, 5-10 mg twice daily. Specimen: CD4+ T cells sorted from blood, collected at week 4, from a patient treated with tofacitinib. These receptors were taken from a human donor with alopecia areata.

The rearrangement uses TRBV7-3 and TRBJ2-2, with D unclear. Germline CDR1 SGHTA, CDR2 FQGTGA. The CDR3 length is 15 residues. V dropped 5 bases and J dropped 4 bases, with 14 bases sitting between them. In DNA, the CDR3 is TGTGCCAGCAGCCAAACCACGGCGACCACCGGGGAGCTGTTTTTT. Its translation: CASSQTTATTGELFF.

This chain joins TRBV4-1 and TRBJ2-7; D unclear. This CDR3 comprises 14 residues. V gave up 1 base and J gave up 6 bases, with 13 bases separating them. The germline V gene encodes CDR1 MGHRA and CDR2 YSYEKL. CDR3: CASSQVLRFSEQYF. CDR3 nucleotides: TGCGCCAGCAGCCAAGTACTTAGATTCAGCGAGCAGTACTTC.

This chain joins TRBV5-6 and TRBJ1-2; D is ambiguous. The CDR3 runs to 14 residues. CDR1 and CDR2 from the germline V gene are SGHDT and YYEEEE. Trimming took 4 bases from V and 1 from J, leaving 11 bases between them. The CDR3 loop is CASSRKVYNYGYTF. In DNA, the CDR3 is TGTGCCAGCAGCCGGAAGGTATATAACTATGGCTACACCTTC.

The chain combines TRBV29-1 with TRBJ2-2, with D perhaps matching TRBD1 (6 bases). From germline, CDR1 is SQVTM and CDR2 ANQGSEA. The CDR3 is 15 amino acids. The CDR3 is CGFLGGAANTGELFF. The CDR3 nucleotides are TGCGGATTCTTAGGGGGTGCTGCGAACACCGGGGAGCTGTTTTTT.

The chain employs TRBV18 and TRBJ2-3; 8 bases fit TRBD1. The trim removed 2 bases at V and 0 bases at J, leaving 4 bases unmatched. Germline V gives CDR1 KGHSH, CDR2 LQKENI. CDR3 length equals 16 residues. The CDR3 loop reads CASSPKDRASTDTQYF. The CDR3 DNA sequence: TGTGCCAGCTCACCAAAGGACAGGGCTAGCACAGATACGCAGTATTTT. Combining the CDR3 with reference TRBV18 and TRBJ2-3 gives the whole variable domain NAGVMQNPRHLVRRRGQEARLRCSPMKGHSHVYWYRQLPEEGLKFMVYLQKENIIDESGMPKERFSAEFPKEGPSILRIQQVVRGDSAAYFCASSPKDRASTDTQYFGPGTRLTVL.

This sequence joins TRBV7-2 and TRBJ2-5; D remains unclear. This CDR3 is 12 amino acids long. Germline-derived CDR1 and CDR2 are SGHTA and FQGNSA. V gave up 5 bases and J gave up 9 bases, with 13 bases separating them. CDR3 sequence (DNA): TGTGCCAGCAGCCTAGAACTAAGGGCCCAGTACTTC. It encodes CASSLELRAQYF.

The CDR3 protein is CSVQGASGYTF. The CDR3 bases are TGCAGCGTACAGGGGGCAAGTGGCTACACCTTC. V is TRBV29-1 and J is TRBJ1-2, with 9 nucleotides matching TRBD1. This CDR3 comprises 11 residues. J lost 7 bases, V lost 6 bases, and 3 bases had no gene match. Germline V CDR1 and CDR2: SQVTM, ANQGSEA.

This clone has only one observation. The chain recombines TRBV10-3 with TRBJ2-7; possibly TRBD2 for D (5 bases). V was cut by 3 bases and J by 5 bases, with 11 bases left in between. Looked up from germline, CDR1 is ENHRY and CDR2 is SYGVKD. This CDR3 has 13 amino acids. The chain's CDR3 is CAISDAIGNEQYF. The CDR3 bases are TGTGCCATCAGTGATGCAATCGGGAACGAGCAGTACTTC.

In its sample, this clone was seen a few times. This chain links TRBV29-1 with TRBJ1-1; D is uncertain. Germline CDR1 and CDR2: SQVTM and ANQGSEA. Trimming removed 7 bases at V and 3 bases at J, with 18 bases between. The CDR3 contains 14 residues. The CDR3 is CSGERLWADTEAFF. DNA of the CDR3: TGCAGCGGGGAAAGACTTTGGGCGGACACTGAAGCTTTCTTT. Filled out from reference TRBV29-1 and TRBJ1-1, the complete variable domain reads SAVISQKPSRDICQRGTSLTIQCQVDSQVTMMFWYRQQPGQSLTLIATANQGSEATYESGFVIDKFPISRPNLTFSTLTVSNMSPEDSSIYLCSGERLWADTEAFFGQGTRLTVV.